Sequencing of this TCR beta chain was carried out in a study of blood T cell repertoires in COVID-19. Study details: Acute and convalescent COVID-19 samples came from the United States, Italy and Spain.

TCRdb's copy holds only in-frame clones and misses some; the assay was immunoSEQ multiplex PCR. Of roughly 160,000 clones listed, roughly nine tenths are singletons. Germline V gene lookup returns CDR1 SGHTA and CDR2 FQGNSA. The CDR3 runs to 15 residues. The V segment lost 5 bases and the J segment 7 bases; nucleotides outside the gene matches: 12. The specimen sequenced was peripheral blood. The V and J genes are TRBV7-2 and TRBJ2-5; 8 bases line up with TRBD2. The origin of this receptor is a man aged 50-60 years with acute or convalescent COVID-19. The CDR3 reads CASSVTAGVVGTQYF. CDR3 sequence (DNA): TGTGCCAGCAGCGTAACAGCGGGGGTCGTGGGGACCCAGTACTTC. Full variable domain (missing parts from reference TRBV7-2 and TRBJ2-5): GAGVSQSPSNKVTEKGKDVELRCDPISGHTALYWYRQSLGQGLEFLIYFQGNSAPDKSGLPSDRFSAERTGGSVSTLTIQRTQQEDSAVYLCASSVTAGVVGTQYFGPGTRLLVL.